The sequence of this TCR beta chain was determined in a study of identical twins. This clonotype came up a few times. Its target is not known. Findings of the study overall: Invariant MAIT and iNKT cells could partly confound zero-insertion analyses.

One entry per CDR3 protein, called by TCRdb with MiXCR from the 5' RACE reads. The sample has 600,000 to 800,000 distinct CDR3 sequences, 20% to 25% seen once. A further study also used this sample, focusing on T cells expressing NK-cell markers. As reported in that work: Researchers report these clonotypes also headed the CD3+CD56-NKG2C+ fraction in several donors. Expanded NKG2C+ T cell clones had unclear HCMV specificity.

Sequenced: PBMCs. The source is a woman aged 18 to 35 in good health.

The CDR3 sequence: CSITGTDETQYF. In DNA form, the CDR3 reads TGCAGTATAACAGGGACGGACGAGACCCAGTACTTC. The genes are TRBV29-1 and TRBJ2-5; maybe TRBD1 (6 bases). The CDR3 consists of 12 residues. The germline gives CDR1 SQVTM, CDR2 ANQGSEA.